One and the same sample provided the 4 T cell receptor beta chains below, sequenced in a study of cytomegalovirus exposure and HLA in healthy donors. In the PCR, 60 Vbeta and 13 Jbeta primers were used. Assay used: immunoSEQ multiplex PCR; TCRdb lists only in-frame clones, some missing. The table has around 170,000 clones, roughly 70% seen once. The sample comprised PBMCs. The receptor source for this set is a girl under 18 in good health and CMV-seronegative.

The chain couples TRBV2 to TRBJ2-7, with D possibly TRBD1 on 5 matching bases. Trimming took 10 bases from V and 2 from J, leaving 18 bases between them. CDR1 is SNHLY and CDR2 is FYNNEI in the germline V gene. The CDR3 spans 14 residues. CDR3 bases: TGTGCCACTGCACAGGTGAAAGGAACCTACGAGCAGTACTTC. Translation: CATAQVKGTYEQYF.

This clone was seen a single time. The V gene is TRBV7-3, the J gene TRBJ1-2; TRBD1 matches 9 bases. The CDR3 runs 13 residues. V gave up 4 bases and J gave up 8 bases; unmatched junction bases: 5. In germline, CDR1 is SGHTA, CDR2 FQGTGA. The CDR3 sequence is CASSSGTGTGYTF. CDR3 DNA sequence: TGTGCCAGCAGCTCTGGGACAGGGACCGGCTACACCTTC.

The chain uses TRBV18 and TRBJ2-5; 7 bases map to TRBD1. Germline V gives CDR1 KGHSH, CDR2 LQKENI. This CDR3 region has 14 residues. Germline trimming cut 6 bases from V and 1 base from J; bases unmatched to any gene: 5. The CDR3 region is CASSHDRAQETQYF. As DNA, the CDR3 is TGTGCCAGCTCTCACGACAGGGCCCAAGAGACCCAGTACTTC.

This chain uses TRBV15 with TRBJ1-4; perhaps TRBD1 as D (6 bases). The germline V gene has CDR1 LNHNV and CDR2 YYDKDF (reference sequence). With 5 bases removed from V and 7 bases from J, the gap between germline ends came to 14 bases. The CDR3 extends over 14 amino acids. The CDR3 DNA sequence: TGTGCCACCAGCTTCGGACAGTTCAGTGAAAAACTGTTTTTT. Protein: CATSFGQFSEKLFF.